These 15 T cell receptor beta chains came from one sample sequenced in a study of CD8+CD57+ T cells in acquired aplastic anemia. Genomic DNA, the template, was used for profiling of the TCR beta VDJ and CDR3. TCRdb re-analysed the reads in MiXCR, keeping a single row per CDR3 protein. The data hold about 190,000 distinct CDR3 sequences, with approximately 49% observed a single time. Sequences were obtained from sorted CD4+, CD8+, or CD8+CD57+ T cells (not recorded which) from PBMCs. The receptors were gathered from a human donor in good health, serving as a control.

For the CDR3, the DNA is TGTGCCTCTGATACCGGGAGCCCATATGGCTACACCTTC. Amino acids: CASDTGSPYGYTF. This chain joins TRBV30 and TRBJ1-2, with D uncertain. Germline V gene data show CDR1 as GTSNPN and CDR2 as SVGIG (reference sequence). V was trimmed by 7 bases and J by 5 bases, leaving 17 bases between them. CDR3 length: 13 residues.

This rearrangement joins TRBV6-1 to TRBJ1-1; D uncertain. Germline CDR1 is MNHNS and CDR2 is SASEGT. The V gene lost 6 bases and the J gene lost 5 bases, with 16 bases spanning the gap. The CDR3 is 14 residues long. The CDR3 sequence is CASRPPGSGTEAFF. DNA of the CDR3: TGTGCCAGCAGACCACCGGGGTCCGGTACTGAAGCTTTCTTT.

This clonotype was counted many times. The chain has TRBV10-3 and TRBJ1-2; D call uncertain. The V gene lost 4 bases and the J gene lost 2 bases, with 8 bases spanning the gap. CDR1 and CDR2 from the germline V gene are ENHRY and SYGVKD. The CDR3 is 13 amino acids. The CDR3 coding sequence is TGTGCCATCAGTGGAAGGGCCAACTATGGCTACACCTTC. It codes for CAISGRANYGYTF.

This clonotype showed up just a few times. The rearrangement joins TRBV20-1 to TRBJ2-5, with TRBD2 matching over 10 bases. Germline CDR1 is DFQATT and CDR2 is SNEGSKA (reference sequence). With 6 bases clipped from V and 0 bases from J, the junction kept 1 base outside the gene matches. This CDR3 region has 13 residues. The CDR3 loop reads CSALAGNQETQYF. The CDR3 DNA sequence: TGCAGTGCACTAGCGGGGAACCAAGAGACCCAGTACTTC.

This clonotype was recorded at least ten times. This chain joins TRBV2 and TRBJ2-5, with 7 bases fitting TRBD1. V shed 4 bases, J shed 2 bases, and the junction held 4 bases outside the gene matches. This CDR3 spans 14 amino acids. Germline V gives CDR1 SNHLY, CDR2 FYNNEI. This CDR3 is CASSARQGQETQYF. The CDR3 coding sequence is TGTGCCAGCAGTGCGAGACAGGGTCAAGAGACCCAGTACTTC. Filled out from reference TRBV2 and TRBJ2-5, the complete variable domain reads EPEVTQTPSHQVTQMGQEVILRCVPISNHLYFYWYRQILGQKVEFLVSFYNNEISEKSEIFDDQFSVERPDGSNFTLKIRSTKLEDSAMYFCASSARQGQETQYFGPGTRLLVL.

This chain joins TRBV15 and TRBJ1-6, with a possible D match to TRBD1 (5 bases). This CDR3 region has 19 residues. V dropped 0 bases and J dropped 7 bases, with 22 bases sitting between them. Germline values: CDR1 LNHNV, CDR2 YYDKDF (reference sequence). The CDR3 here is CATSRDFPKLWTQNSPLHF. As DNA, the CDR3 is TGTGCCACCAGCAGAGATTTCCCTAAGCTATGGACACAGAATTCACCCCTCCACTTT.

This clonotype was counted once. The CDR3 coding sequence is TGTGCCAGCAGCCCGAGGTGGGGGGAGATTCAAGAGACCCAGTACTTC. It is translated as CASSPRWGEIQETQYF. J is TRBJ2-5 and V is TRBV7-2, with D possibly being TRBD2 (6 bases). Trimming removed 5 bases from V and 2 bases from J, with 18 bases in between. CDR1 is SGHTA and CDR2 is FQGNSA in the germline V gene. This CDR3 is built from 16 residues. Full variable domain (missing parts from reference TRBV7-2 and TRBJ2-5): GAGVSQSPSNKVTEKGKDVELRCDPISGHTALYWYRQSLGQGLEFLIYFQGNSAPDKSGLPSDRFSAERTGGSVSTLTIQRTQQEDSAVYLCASSPRWGEIQETQYFGPGTRLLVL.

This clonotype was seen a few times. This chain uses TRBV20-1 with TRBJ1-2; a possible D gene is TRBD1 (5 bases). Trimming shortened V by 5 bases and J by 3 bases, and 7 bases separated the two germline ends. From germline, CDR1 is DFQATT and CDR2 SNEGSKA (reference sequence). CDR3 length equals 11 residues. This CDR3 reads CSAGDYYGYTF. The CDR3 coding sequence is TGCAGTGCTGGGGACTACTATGGCTACACCTTC.

As to this clonotype: A read error may explain this, as a much larger clone is one base away. This chain uses TRBV24-1 with TRBJ2-3, with 10 bases matching TRBD1. The CDR3 runs 16 residues. CDR1 is KGHDR and CDR2 is SFDVKD in the germline V gene. Losses at the gene ends were 7 bases for V and 1 base for J; bases not matched to a gene: 7. The CDR3 sequence: CATSYLGTGGTDTQYF. The CDR3 nucleotides are TGTGCCACCAGCTATCTCGGGACAGGGGGCACAGATACGCAGTATTTT.

This clonotype was found many times. The V and J genes are TRBV7-2 and TRBJ2-5, with 8 bases fitting TRBD1. Trimming at V came to 3 bases and at J to 3 bases, leaving 9 bases not matched to a gene. The CDR3 has 16 residues. The germline CDR1 and CDR2 sequences are SGHTA and FQGNSA. CDR3 sequence reads: CASSFTQGAGKETQYF. CDR3 nucleotide sequence: TGTGCCAGCAGCTTCACCCAGGGGGCTGGGAAAGAGACCCAGTACTTC.

This clonotype turned up a few times. A read error may explain this, as a much larger clone is one base away. This chain links TRBV20-1 with TRBJ2-7, with 9 bases matching TRBD2. CDR1 and CDR2 from the germline V gene are DFQATT and SNEGSKA (reference sequence). With 0 bases clipped from V and 2 bases from J, the junction kept 11 bases outside the gene matches. The CDR3 extends over 17 amino acids. CDR3 protein: CSARDPTSGFIPYEQYF. CDR3 DNA: TGCAGTGCTAGAGATCCCACTAGCGGGTTTATCCCCTACGAGCAGTACTTC.

This clonotype occurred many times. This rearrangement joins TRBV19 to TRBJ1-4, with unresolved D. The CDR3 totals 14 residues. V was pared by 3 bases and J by 5 bases, with 10 bases between. Germline V gene lookup returns CDR1 LNHDA and CDR2 SQIVND (reference sequence). CDR3 in amino acids: CASSMGQANEKLFF. CDR3 nucleotide sequence: TGTGCCAGTAGTATGGGTCAGGCAAATGAAAAACTGTTTTTT.

This clonotype was found many times. The rearrangement uses TRBV7-9 and TRBJ1-3, with D possibly being TRBD1 (5 bases). Germline CDR1 is SEHNR and CDR2 is FQNEAQ (reference sequence). Trimming shortened V by 3 bases and J by 5 bases, and 11 bases separated the two germline ends. The CDR3 length is 14 residues. The CDR3 DNA is TGTGCCAGCAGCTTTAGAGGGGAGCGAAACACCATATATTTT. As protein: CASSFRGERNTIYF.

Many counts were recorded for this clonotype. The CDR3 DNA follows: TGTGCCAGCAGCTTAGTAGGGGGAGGGGGGTTCTACGAGCAGTACTTC. This translates into CASSLVGGGGFYEQYF. V is TRBV11-2 and J is TRBJ2-7; TRBD2 might be the D (7 bases). CDR1 is SGHAT, CDR2 FQNNGV, per germline. The V and J ends lost 1 base and 3 bases respectively, with 16 bases between them. This CDR3 is built from 16 residues. The full variable domain, with the rest looked up from reference TRBV11-2 and TRBJ2-7, is EAGVAQSPRYKIIEKRQSVAFWCNPISGHATLYWYQQILGQGPKLLIQFQNNGVVDDSQLPKDRFSAERLKGVDSTLKIQPAKLEDSAVYLCASSLVGGGGFYEQYFGPGTRLTVT.

The sample holds a few counts of this clonotype. This clone may be a read error of a much larger clone one base away. The gene calls are TRBV7-2 and TRBJ2-1; 8 positions match TRBD2. CDR1 SGHTA and CDR2 FQGNSA come from the germline V gene. This CDR3 is 16 amino acids long. The V segment lost 4 bases and the J segment 8 bases; nucleotides outside the gene matches: 13. The CDR3 loop is CASSSRGGTRGDEQFF. CDR3 DNA sequence: TGTGCCAGCAGCTCGCGAGGAGGGACTAGGGGTGATGAGCAGTTCTTC.